Below, 10 T cell receptor beta chains from the same sample are listed, as sequenced in a study of a mutant IDH1 vaccine in newly diagnosed glioma. The time point here: week 11, during vaccination. In every dose of vaccine, 300 ug of mutant IDH1 20-mer peptide was given alongside topical imiquimod. These TCRs' antigens remain unknown. Only in-frame clones appear in the TCRdb table, and some are missing; sequencing was by immunoSEQ multiplex PCR. The table includes about 40,000 clones, 84% detected once. The specimen comprised PBMCs, sampled from a glioma patient whose treatment included an IDH1 peptide vaccine. These TCRs come from a man between 40 and 49 years old with glioma.

This chain connects TRBV6-5 to TRBJ2-7; 8 bases fit TRBD1. Trimming took 2 bases from V and 3 from J; bases not matched to a gene: 3. The CDR3 spans 14 residues. From germline, CDR1 is MNHEY and CDR2 SVGAGI. The CDR3 region has the DNA TGTGCCAGCAGTTACGCGACAGGGGTCTACGAGCAGTACTTC. It codes for CASSYATGVYEQYF.

The gene calls are TRBV5-6 and TRBJ2-2; D is perhaps TRBD2 (5 bases). The CDR3 has 16 amino acids. In germline, CDR1 is SGHDT, CDR2 YYEEEE. Trimming took 0 bases from V and 3 from J, leaving 12 bases between them. The CDR3 region is CASSLELAQYTGELFF. CDR3 coding DNA: TGTGCCAGCAGCTTGGAGTTAGCGCAATACACCGGGGAGCTGTTTTTT.

This sequence joins TRBV5-1 and TRBJ2-7; tentatively, D is TRBD1 or TRBD2 (5 bases each). The CDR3 sequence is 14 residues long. Trimming shortened V by 0 bases and J by 5 bases, and 12 bases separated the two germline ends. Germline V gene lookup returns CDR1 SGHRS and CDR2 YFSETQ. The CDR3 DNA follows: TGCGCCAGCAGCTTGGCGGGGCCCCGCGACGAGCAGTACTTC. This translates into CASSLAGPRDEQYF.

This clone is categorized as medium-sized (0.01 to 0.1%). The chain recombines TRBV5-1 with TRBJ2-2, with 11 positions matching TRBD2. Trimming at V came to 4 bases and at J to 0 bases, leaving 5 bases not matched to a gene. CDR1 and CDR2 (germline): SGHRS, YFSETQ. The CDR3 runs 17 residues. The CDR3 coding sequence is TGCGCCAGCAGCCTGACTAGCGGGGCCGCGAACACCGGGGAGCTGTTTTTT. The encoded protein is CASSLTSGAANTGELFF.

The rearrangement links TRBV4-3 to TRBJ2-1; D is possibly TRBD2 (5 bases). Looked up from germline, CDR1 is LGHNA and CDR2 is YSLEER. The CDR3 is 16 amino acids. The V end was cut by 0 bases, the J end by 4 bases, with 13 bases between. The CDR3 DNA is TGCGCCAGCAGCCAAGATCGCGGGTTAATGTACAATGAGCAGTTCTTC. This codes for CASSQDRGLMYNEQFF.

The chain uses TRBV25-1 and TRBJ1-2; possible D gene TRBD1, 5 bases. Germline V gives CDR1 MGHDK, CDR2 SYGVNS. This CDR3 comprises 15 residues. Trimming took 7 bases from V and 4 from J, leaving 19 bases between them. The CDR3 protein is CASTKSGGVAYGYTF. The CDR3 region has the DNA TGTGCCAGCACCAAATCGGGAGGGGTGGCCTATGGCTACACCTTC.

This chain joins TRBV5-1 and TRBJ2-7, with TRBD1 identical over 7 bases. Per germline, CDR1 SGHRS and CDR2 YFSETQ. The ends lost 4 bases at V and 5 bases at J; junction bases unmatched: 9. The CDR3 is made up of 14 amino acids. CDR3: CASSATGDPNEQYF. CDR3 nucleotides: TGCGCCAGCAGCGCCACAGGGGATCCCAACGAGCAGTACTTC.

This clone was recorded once. This chain joins TRBV5-6 and TRBJ1-1; a possible D gene is TRBD1 (6 bases). With 4 bases removed from V and 5 bases from J, the gap between germline ends came to 30 bases. This CDR3 comprises 19 residues. CDR1 SGHDT and CDR2 YYEEEE come from the germline V gene. CDR3 sequence reads: CASSPPGLAGDLGGTEAFF. CDR3 DNA: TGTGCCAGCAGCCCGCCCGGTTTGGCAGGGGATCTCGGAGGGACTGAAGCTTTCTTT.

This clone turned up a few times. The V gene is TRBV5-1, the J gene TRBJ1-1; D is unresolved. V was clipped by 2 bases and J by 1 base, with 6 bases between them. The CDR3 covers 13 residues. CDR1 is SGHRS, CDR2 YFSETQ, per germline. In DNA, the CDR3 is TGCGCCAGCAGCTTCGCAGGGAACACTGAAGCTTTCTTT. It is translated as CASSFAGNTEAFF. The full variable domain, rest sourced from reference TRBV5-1 and TRBJ1-1, is KAGVTQTPRYLIKTRGQQVTLSCSPISGHRSVSWYQQTPGQGLQFLFEYFSETQRNKGNFPGRFSGRQFSNSRSEMNVSTLELGDSALYLCASSFAGNTEAFFGQGTRLTVV.

The V and J genes are TRBV2 and TRBJ1-2; D is undetermined. The germline V and J ends were trimmed by 11 bases and 3 bases, with 16 bases remaining between them. The CDR3 length is 13 residues. CDR1 is SNHLY and CDR2 is FYNNEI in the germline V gene. CDR3 in amino acids: CALNLRGHYGYTF. The CDR3 nucleotides read TGTGCCCTTAACTTAAGAGGGCACTATGGCTACACCTTC.